Listed here are 18 T cell receptor beta chains from one sample, sequenced in a study of blood T cell repertoires in COVID-19. Measured with immunoSEQ multiplex PCR; TCRdb has only the in-frame clones, and not every one. The sample carries about 140,000 clones, about 70% recorded once. Sequenced material: peripheral blood. These TCRs come from a man older than 75 with acute or convalescent COVID-19.

The chain is built from TRBV2 and TRBJ1-6; no reliable D call. Per the germline V gene, CDR1 is SNHLY and CDR2 is FYNNEI. V lost 2 bases and J lost 8, with 10 bases in between. The CDR3 has 14 residues. CDR3: CASSESPGDSPLHF. For the CDR3, the DNA is TGTGCCAGCAGTGAATCCCCCGGGGATTCACCCCTCCACTTT. Supplemented by reference TRBV2 and TRBJ1-6, the full variable domain reads EPEVTQTPSHQVTQMGQEVILRCVPISNHLYFYWYRQILGQKVEFLVSFYNNEISEKSEIFDDQFSVERPDGSNFTLKIRSTKLEDSAMYFCASSESPGDSPLHFGNGTRLTVT.

The genes are TRBV7-2 and TRBJ2-7, with D perhaps matching TRBD2 (6 bases). Trimming took off 1 base at V and 0 bases at J, with 13 bases between the two ends. Germline lookup yields CDR1 SGHTA and CDR2 FQGNSA. The CDR3 sequence is 16 residues long. Here the CDR3 reads CASSLVSGGSSYEQYF. CDR3 DNA: TGTGCCAGCAGCTTAGTGTCTGGGGGGAGCTCCTACGAGCAGTACTTC.

The genes are TRBV20-1 and TRBJ2-1, with D unclear. CDR1 and CDR2 from the germline V gene are DFQATT and SNEGSKA (reference sequence). Trimming removed 0 bases from V and 9 bases from J, with 3 bases in between. The CDR3 runs to 10 residues. CDR3 in DNA: TGCAGTGCTAGAGACAGTGAGCAGTTCTTC. Amino acids: CSARDSEQFF.

The rearrangement links TRBV24-1 to TRBJ2-3, with TRBD1 identical over 8 bases. The germline CDR1 and CDR2 sequences are KGHDR and SFDVKD. The CDR3 is 15 residues long. Trimming removed 2 bases from V and 5 bases from J; junction bases left unmatched: 5. CDR3 protein: CATSDSDRAGDTQYF. Written as DNA, the CDR3 is TGTGCCACCAGTGATTCGGACAGGGCCGGAGATACGCAGTATTTT.

This chain's CDR3 is CASSLFETGLRGGYTF. The CDR3 DNA follows: TGTGCCAGCAGCTTGTTCGAAACAGGGCTACGTGGTGGCTACACCTTC. This chain links TRBV5-6 with TRBJ1-2, with D tentatively TRBD1 (6 bases). CDR1 and CDR2 from the germline V gene are SGHDT and YYEEEE. The CDR3 spans 16 residues. V lost 1 base and J 7 bases, leaving 20 bases between the germline ends.

V is TRBV30 and J is TRBJ1-5, with D perhaps TRBD1 (5 bases). Per germline, CDR1 GTSNPN and CDR2 SVGIG (reference sequence). V was cut by 5 bases and J by 5 bases, with 13 bases left in between. The CDR3 runs 13 residues. The CDR3 DNA follows: TGTGCCTGGTCCCCTGGGGGGGATCAGCCCCAGCATTTT. Protein product: CAWSPGGDQPQHF. The full variable domain, completed using reference TRBV30 and TRBJ1-5, is SQTIHQWPATLVQPVGSPLSLECTVEGTSNPNLYWYRQAAGRGLQLLFYSVGIGQISSEVPQNLSASRPQDRQFILSSKKLLLSDSGFYLCAWSPGGDQPQHFGDGTRLSIL.

The gene calls are TRBV6-1 and TRBJ2-5; the D gene is possibly TRBD1 (5 bases). This CDR3 is 14 amino acids long. Germline assignment: CDR1 MNHNS and CDR2 SASEGT. V lost 3 bases, J lost 0 bases, and 8 bases lay in between. CDR3 protein: CASSDRAYQETQYF. The CDR3 region has the DNA TGTGCCAGCAGTGACAGGGCCTACCAAGAGACCCAGTACTTC.

The V gene is TRBV5-6, the J gene TRBJ2-3; D call uncertain. The CDR3 loop spans 12 amino acids. With 4 bases removed from V and 7 bases from J, the gap between germline ends came to 10 bases. CDR1 is SGHDT and CDR2 is YYEEEE in the germline V gene. The CDR3 DNA reads as TGTGCCAGCAGCCAAAGAGTTTATACGCAGTATTTT. Encoded protein: CASSQRVYTQYF.

The chain employs TRBV27 and TRBJ1-4, with 7 bases that match TRBD1. Germline V gene lookup returns CDR1 MNHEY and CDR2 SMNVEV (reference sequence). After removal of 6 bases from V and 4 bases from J, the junction contained 8 bases not matched to a gene. This CDR3 is 15 amino acids long. This chain's CDR3 is CASRNNRGINEKLFF. CDR3 DNA sequence: TGTGCCAGCAGAAACAACAGGGGAATTAATGAAAAACTGTTTTTT. Full variable domain (outside the CDR3, taken from reference TRBV27 and TRBJ1-4): EAQVTQNPRYLITVTGKKLTVTCSQNMNHEYMSWYRQDPGLGLRQIYYSMNVEVTDKGDVPEGYKVSRKEKRNFPLILESPSPNQTSLYFCASRNNRGINEKLFFGSGTQLSVL.

This clone was detected only once. CDR3 in amino acids: CASSFTWTGRGAQYF. As DNA, the CDR3 is TGTGCCAGCAGCTTCACCTGGACTGGCCGCGGGGCCCAGTACTTC. V usage is TRBV5-5 and J usage is TRBJ2-5; D may be TRBD2 (6 bases). Germline V lookup: CDR1 SGHKS, CDR2 YYEKEE (reference sequence). The V gene lost 2 bases and the J gene lost 9 bases, with 20 bases spanning the gap. The CDR3 loop spans 15 amino acids.

This clone has a handful of counts. The CDR3 is CASSRGQASNYGYTF. In DNA form, the CDR3 reads TGTGCCAGCAGCCGAGGACAGGCTTCTAACTATGGCTACACCTTC. The chain uses TRBV3-1 (or the pseudogene TRBV3-2) and TRBJ1-2, with 7 bases fitting TRBD1. The CDR3 contains 15 residues. Germline V lookup: CDR1 LGHDT, CDR2 YNNKEL (reference sequence). V lost 4 bases to trimming and J lost 0 bases; unmatched junction nucleotides: 5.

The chain couples TRBV3-1 (or the pseudogene TRBV3-2) to TRBJ2-1; D not resolved. From germline, CDR1 is LGHDT and CDR2 YNNKEL (reference sequence). The CDR3 length is 15 residues. V was trimmed by 0 bases and J by 6 bases, leaving 12 bases between them. CDR3: CASSQDTLTGNEQFF. The CDR3 DNA reads as TGTGCCAGCAGCCAAGATACCCTCACTGGCAATGAGCAGTTCTTC.

The chain is built from TRBV5-8 and TRBJ1-1; no reliable D call. Trimming cost V 6 bases and J 0 bases, with 9 bases left between them. The length of the CDR3 is 13 residues. Germline assignment: CDR1 SGHTS and CDR2 YDEGEE. The CDR3 sequence is CASTRRVNTEAFF. In DNA, the CDR3 is TGTGCCAGCACCCGCCGAGTGAACACTGAAGCTTTCTTT.

The chain employs TRBV7-2 and TRBJ2-3; unclear D gene. In germline, CDR1 is SGHTA, CDR2 FQGNSA. The CDR3 consists of 13 residues. Trimming removed 5 bases from V and 4 bases from J, with 10 bases in between. The CDR3 reads CASSPQPADTQYF. CDR3 sequence (DNA): TGTGCCAGCAGCCCACAGCCGGCAGATACGCAGTATTTT.

The chain uses TRBV4-3 and TRBJ2-1; no reliable D call. Trimming shortened V by 0 bases and J by 9 bases, and 6 bases separated the two germline ends. Looked up from germline, CDR1 is LGHNA and CDR2 is YSLEER. The CDR3 contains 12 residues. Here the CDR3 reads CASSQDRGEQFF. DNA for the CDR3: TGCGCCAGCAGCCAAGATAGAGGTGAGCAGTTCTTC.

This chain uses TRBV7-9 with TRBJ1-2, with 7 bases lining up with TRBD1. Germline lookup yields CDR1 SEHNR and CDR2 FQNEAQ (reference sequence). V trimming: 5 bases; J trimming: 8 bases; junction bases outside the gene matches: 11. The CDR3 covers 14 residues. The chain's CDR3 is CASSDVQGIGGYTF. In nucleotides, the CDR3 is TGTGCCAGCAGCGACGTACAGGGGATCGGAGGCTACACCTTC.

The CDR3 protein is CASSLLSGTGVTF. The DNA of the CDR3 is TGTGCCAGCAGTTTATTGTCCGGGACAGGGGTCACCTTC. The chain employs TRBV28 and TRBJ1-2, with 10 bases lining up with TRBD1. The CDR3 is 13 residues long. V lost 1 base, J lost 13 bases, and 6 bases stayed unmatched. From germline, CDR1 is MDHEN and CDR2 SYDVKM.

The V call is TRBV19, the J call TRBJ1-5, with 7 nucleotides matching TRBD1. This CDR3 spans 13 amino acids. V lost 6 bases to trimming and J lost 7 bases; unmatched junction nucleotides: 6. Per the germline V gene, CDR1 is LNHDA and CDR2 is SQIVND (reference sequence). CDR3 protein: CASRDRRDQPQHF. DNA for the CDR3: TGTGCCAGTAGGGACAGGAGGGACCAGCCCCAGCATTTT.